This record looks at one T cell receptor (beta chain) sequence and its context. The antigen is not known. Germline V gene lookup returns CDR1 SGHRS and CDR2 YFSETQ. The CDR3 covers 15 residues. Between the trimmed V and J ends, which lost 2 bases and 5 bases, there was a span of 15 bases. This was the immunoSEQ v3.0 assay at survey level. Produced via immunoSEQ multiplex PCR; TCRdb's table is partial and in-frame only. The top ten clones hold 11% of a sample with some 27,000 clones, 60% to 80% of them seen once. This entry belongs to a study of long-term antiretroviral therapy in people with HIV. Findings and caveats of the study: Relative to transplant donor controls, diversity remained lower despite increasing after ART.

V gene TRBV5-1 combines with J gene TRBJ2-3; D is undetermined. This receptor was taken from a young man with HIV. Sequenced here: unsorted PBMCs, sampled 2.1 years after starting antiretroviral therapy. The CDR3 nucleotides are TGCGCCAGCAGCTTAATCGGCGGTCCTCGAGATACGCAGTATTTT. Protein: CASSLIGGPRDTQYF.